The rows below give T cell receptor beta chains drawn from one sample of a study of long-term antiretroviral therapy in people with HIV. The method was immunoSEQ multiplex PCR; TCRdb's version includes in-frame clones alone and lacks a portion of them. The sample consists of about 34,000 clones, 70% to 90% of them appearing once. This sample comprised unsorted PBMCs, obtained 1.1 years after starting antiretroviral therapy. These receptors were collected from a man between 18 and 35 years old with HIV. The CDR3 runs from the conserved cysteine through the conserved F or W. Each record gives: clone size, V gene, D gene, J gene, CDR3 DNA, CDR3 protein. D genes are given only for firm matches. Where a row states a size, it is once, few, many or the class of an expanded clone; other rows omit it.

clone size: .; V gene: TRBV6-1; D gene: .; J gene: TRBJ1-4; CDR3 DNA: TGTGCCAGCAGCAGAAACGGTTATAATGAAAAACTGTTTTTT; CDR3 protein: CASSRNGYNEKLFF
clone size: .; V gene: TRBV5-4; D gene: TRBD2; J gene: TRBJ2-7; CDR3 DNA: TGTGCCAGCAGCGATACGGGACTAGCGGACTTTTACGAGCAGTACTTC; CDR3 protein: CASSDTGLADFYEQYF
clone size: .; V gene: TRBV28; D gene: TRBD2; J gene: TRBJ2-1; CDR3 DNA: TGTGTTGCAAGCGGGAGCTCCTACAATGAGCAGTTCTTC; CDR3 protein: CVASGSSYNEQFF
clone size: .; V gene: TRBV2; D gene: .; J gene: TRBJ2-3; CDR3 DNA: TGTGCCAGCAGTGATTTCGCAGATACGCAGTATTTT; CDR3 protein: CASSDFADTQYF
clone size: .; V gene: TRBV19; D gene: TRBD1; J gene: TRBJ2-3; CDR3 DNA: TGTGCCAGTGGACAGGCAGATACGCAGTATTTT; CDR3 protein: CASGQADTQYF
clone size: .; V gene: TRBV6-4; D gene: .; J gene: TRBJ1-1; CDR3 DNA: TGTGCCAGCAGCTCAGGGGATTTCACTGAAGCTTTCTTT; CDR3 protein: CASSSGDFTEAFF
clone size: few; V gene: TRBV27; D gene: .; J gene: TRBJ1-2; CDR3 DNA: TGTGCCAGCAGTTTAAGGGGTGCTAACTATGGCTACACCTTC; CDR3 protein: CASSLRGANYGYTF
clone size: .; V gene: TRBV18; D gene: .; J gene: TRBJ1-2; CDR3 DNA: TGTGCCAGCTCACCCCCGGCCAAGGGGACTAACTATGGCTACACCTTC; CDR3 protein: CASSPPAKGTNYGYTF
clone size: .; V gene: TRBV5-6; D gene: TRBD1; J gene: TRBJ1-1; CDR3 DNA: TGTGCCAGCAGCTCTATCGTCCGGGACAGGGGGTCCACTGAAGCTTTCTTT; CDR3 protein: CASSSIVRDRGSTEAFF
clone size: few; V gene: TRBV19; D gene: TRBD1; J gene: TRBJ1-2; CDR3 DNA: TGTGCCAGTAGTACGACGAGCCGGGGACAGAACTATGGCTACACCTTC; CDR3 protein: CASSTTSRGQNYGYTF
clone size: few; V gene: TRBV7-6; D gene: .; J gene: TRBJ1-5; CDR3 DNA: TGTGCCAGCAGCTTAGATGTCGGGTTCAATCAGCCCCAGCATTTT; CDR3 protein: CASSLDVGFNQPQHF
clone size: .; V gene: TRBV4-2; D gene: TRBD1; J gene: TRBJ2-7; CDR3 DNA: TGTGCCAGTTCACTTCCATCCCCGGGGGACAGGGGAGGGTACGAGCAGTACTTC; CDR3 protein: CASSLPSPGDRGGYEQYF
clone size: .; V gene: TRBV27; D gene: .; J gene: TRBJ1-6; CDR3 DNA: TGTGCCAGCAGTTTATTTAACGTTGGGTCTTCACCCCTCCACTTT; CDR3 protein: CASSLFNVGSSPLHF
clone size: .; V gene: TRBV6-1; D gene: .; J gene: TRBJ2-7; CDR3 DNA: TGTGCCAGCAGTGAGCCGGGACGGGGGCAAATCGAGCAGTACTTC; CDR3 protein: CASSEPGRGQIEQYF
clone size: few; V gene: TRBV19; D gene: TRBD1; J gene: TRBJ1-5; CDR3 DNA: TGTGCCAGTAGTACGGGGACAGGAAACAATCAGCCCCAGCATTTT; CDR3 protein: CASSTGTGNNQPQHF
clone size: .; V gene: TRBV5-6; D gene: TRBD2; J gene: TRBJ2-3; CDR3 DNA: TGTGCCAGCAGCTTGGGGCGGGAGTTCACAGATACGCAGTATTTT; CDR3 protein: CASSLGREFTDTQYF
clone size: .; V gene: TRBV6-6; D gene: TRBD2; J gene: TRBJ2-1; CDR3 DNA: TGTGCCAGCAGCTCCACTAGCGTCTCCTACAATGAGCAGTTCTTC; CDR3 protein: CASSSTSVSYNEQFF
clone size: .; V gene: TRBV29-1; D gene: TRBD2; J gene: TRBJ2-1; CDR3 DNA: TGCAGCGTGGGGGGACTAGCCATCGAGCAGTTCTTC; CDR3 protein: CSVGGLAIEQFF
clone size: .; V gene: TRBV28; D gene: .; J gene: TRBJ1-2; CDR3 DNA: TGTGCCAGCGGACTTCCCCGCGTCCCTCACTATGGCTACACCTTC; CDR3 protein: CASGLPRVPHYGYTF
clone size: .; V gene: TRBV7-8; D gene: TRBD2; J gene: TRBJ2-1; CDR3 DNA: TGTGCCAGCGCGGGGGGGCTCTACAATGAGCAGTTCTTC; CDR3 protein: CASAGGLYNEQFF
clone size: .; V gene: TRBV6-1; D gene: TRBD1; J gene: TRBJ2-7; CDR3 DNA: TGTGCCAGCAGTGCAACCGGGACAGGGAAGTACGAGCAGTACTTC; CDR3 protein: CASSATGTGKYEQYF
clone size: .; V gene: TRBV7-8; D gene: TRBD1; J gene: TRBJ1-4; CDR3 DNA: TGTGCCAGCAGCTTAGCGGCAGGGGGCTTGGCTAATGAAAAACTGTTTTTT; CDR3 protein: CASSLAAGGLANEKLFF
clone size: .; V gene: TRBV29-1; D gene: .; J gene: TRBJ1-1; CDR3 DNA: TGCAGCGTTGAAGTCAGGGCCACTGAAGCTTTCTTT; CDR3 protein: CSVEVRATEAFF
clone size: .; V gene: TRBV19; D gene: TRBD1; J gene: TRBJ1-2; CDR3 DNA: TGTGCCAGTAGCGAGACAGGGTTTAACTATGGCTACACCTTC; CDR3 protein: CASSETGFNYGYTF
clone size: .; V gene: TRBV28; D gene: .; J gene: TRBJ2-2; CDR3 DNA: TGTGCCACCCAAGGAGGGTCGGGCCCCGGGGAGCTGTTTTTT; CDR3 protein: CATQGGSGPGELFF